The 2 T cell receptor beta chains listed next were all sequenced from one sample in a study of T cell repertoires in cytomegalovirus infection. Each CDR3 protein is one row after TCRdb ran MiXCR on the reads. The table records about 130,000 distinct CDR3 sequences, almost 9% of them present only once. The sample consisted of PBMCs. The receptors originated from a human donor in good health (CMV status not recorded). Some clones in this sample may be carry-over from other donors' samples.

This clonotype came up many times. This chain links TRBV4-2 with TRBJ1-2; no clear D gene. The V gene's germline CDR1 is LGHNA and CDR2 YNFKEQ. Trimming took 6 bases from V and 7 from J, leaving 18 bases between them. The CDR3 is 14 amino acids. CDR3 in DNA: TGTGCCAGCAGTGAAGAGGCCCCTCTTGGTGGCTACACCTTC. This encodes CASSEEAPLGGYTF.

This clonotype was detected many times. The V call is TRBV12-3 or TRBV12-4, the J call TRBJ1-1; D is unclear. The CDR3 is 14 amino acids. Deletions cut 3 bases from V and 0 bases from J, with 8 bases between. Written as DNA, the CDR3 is TGTGCCAGCAGTTTCTGGGCTTTGAACACTGAAGCTTTCTTT. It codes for CASSFWALNTEAFF.